This T cell receptor beta chain was identified during a study of blood T cells in healthy people across ages. Study-level findings and limits: Conclusively comparing naive with antigen-experienced cells was impossible with unsorted PBMCs.

Worth noting for this clonotype: Its antigen is undetermined.

The germline V gene has CDR1 LGHNA and CDR2 YSLEER. CDR3 size: 15 residues. Using a J-beta primer mix together with a sample-barcoded 5' primer, a second PCR was run for about 6 to 11 cycles. Every molecule of cDNA carried a tag from a template-switch adaptor with 12 random nucleotides. TCRdb recomputed calls from the 5' RACE reads with MiXCR, one row per CDR3 protein. The sample lists about 800,000 distinct CDR3 sequences; about three fifths were seen once. The sample taken for sequencing was blood. This clonotype was sampled from a man aged 30 to 39 in good health. The chain has TRBV4-3 and TRBJ2-7, with no clear D. The J call may be in error: the DNA end matches TRBJ2-5 better. The CDR3, as DNA: TGCGCCAGCAGCCAAGAAACGGTGCCTGAGGCGACCCAGTACTTC. Translated, it gives CASSQETVPEATQYF.